This TCR beta chain was observed in a study of beta chain features in type 1 diabetes. Across the whole study: Examined across all samples were just under 110,000,000 sorted cells.

The CDR3 runs to 15 residues. After removal of 2 bases from V and 6 bases from J, the junction contained 8 bases not matched to a gene. Germline V gene lookup returns CDR1 KGHSH and CDR2 LQKENI. Study-wide points: It was not settled here whether HLA type affects TCRB rearrangement. Moderate yet significant TCRB CDR3 shortening was seen in Type 1 diabetes patients in all four CD4+ subsets.

This clone occurred a few times. Antigen specificity is unknown. Reverse transcribing all isolated RNA meant expressed TCRB transcripts were sequenced. The assay was immunoSEQ multiplex PCR, and TCRdb's table has in-frame clones only and misses some. The profile shows 160,000 or so clones, about 10% of them singletons. The sequencing input was central memory CD4+ T cells from blood. This TCR derives from a woman aged 30 to 39 with type 1 diabetes. The chain employs TRBV18 and TRBJ2-7; 9 nucleotides align to TRBD1. This CDR3 is CASSPTYGTGIEQYF. The DNA of the CDR3 is TGTGCCAGCTCACCAACCTACGGGACAGGGATCGAGCAGTACTTC. Full variable domain (rest looked up from reference TRBV18 and TRBJ2-7): NAGVMQNPRHLVRRRGQEARLRCSPMKGHSHVYWYRQLPEEGLKFMVYLQKENIIDESGMPKERFSAEFPKEGPSILRIQQVVRGDSAAYFCASSPTYGTGIEQYFGPGTRLTVT.